The 28 T cell receptor beta chains given below trace back to one sample, sequenced in a study of blood T cell repertoires in COVID-19. Only in-frame clones appear in the TCRdb table, and some are missing; sequencing was by immunoSEQ multiplex PCR. Here the sample spans 160,000 or so clones, roughly 87% being singletons. Sequencing was performed on PBMCs or T cells enriched from blood (not recorded which). Every receptor here comes from a human donor with acute COVID-19. The donor label of this sample is uncertain.

The chain carries TRBV5-1 and TRBJ1-2, with D perhaps matching TRBD1 (5 bases). The CDR3 runs to 16 residues. Germline V lookup: CDR1 SGHRS, CDR2 YFSETQ. V dropped 2 bases and J dropped 0 bases, with 14 bases sitting between them. CDR3 DNA: TGCGCCAGCAGCTTACCGGGGGACGGAGCTAACTATGGCTACACCTTC. Translation gives CASSLPGDGANYGYTF.

The chain is built from TRBV21-1 and TRBJ2-7; the D call of TRBD1 is as the table states it, not checked on the DNA. TRBV21-1 is a listed pseudogene. CDR3 length: 14 residues. CDR3 region: CASSKGQYSYEQYF. CDR3 in DNA: TGTGCCAGCAGCAAGGGACAGTACTCCTACGAGCAGTACTTC.

The rearrangement links TRBV7-2 to TRBJ1-1, with D possibly matching TRBD1 (5 bases). Germline-derived CDR1 and CDR2 are SGHTA and FQGNSA. Trimming shortened V by 7 bases and J by 4 bases, and 13 bases separated the two germline ends. This CDR3 comprises 13 residues. CDR3 in DNA: TGTGCCAGCAAACTAGGAGGGGCCACTGAAGCTTTCTTT. The encoded protein is CASKLGGATEAFF.

A few counts support this clone. V is TRBV25-1 and J is TRBJ2-7, with 7 positions matching TRBD2. CDR1 and CDR2 from the germline V gene are MGHDK and SYGVNS. The CDR3 length is 15 residues. V lost 1 base to trimming and J lost 4 bases; unmatched junction nucleotides: 7. CDR3 residues: CASSEWGGKNYEQYF. The CDR3, as DNA: TGTGCCAGCAGTGAATGGGGAGGGAAGAATTACGAGCAGTACTTC.

The J gene is TRBJ1-1, the V gene TRBV9; 7 nucleotides align to TRBD1. Germline V CDR1 and CDR2: SGDLS, YYNGEE. Unmatched junction bases numbered 6, after V lost 0 bases and J lost 1 base. The CDR3 is 16 amino acids. As DNA, the CDR3 is TGTGCCAGCAGCGTAGCCCCCAGGGGGGAGAACACTGAAGCTTTCTTT. It codes for CASSVAPRGENTEAFF.

V is TRBV6-5 and J is TRBJ1-5; D is possibly TRBD1 (5 bases). The length of the CDR3 is 13 residues. Germline V gives CDR1 MNHEY, CDR2 SVGAGI. V was pared by 6 bases and J by 4 bases, with 10 bases between. The CDR3 here is CASRETVNQPQHF. For the CDR3, the DNA is TGTGCCAGCAGAGAGACAGTTAATCAGCCCCAGCATTTT.

The gene calls are TRBV30 and TRBJ2-7; the match to TRBD1 covers 11 bases. Trimming took 2 bases from V and 5 from J; bases not matched to a gene: 8. CDR3 length: 15 amino acids. Germline CDR1 reads GTSNPN; CDR2 reads SVGIG (reference sequence). The CDR3 region is CAWSPGTGGFDEQYF. DNA of the CDR3: TGTGCCTGGAGTCCCGGGACAGGGGGTTTCGACGAGCAGTACTTC.

This clone has just a few counts. The V gene is TRBV4-1, the J gene TRBJ1-4; TRBD1 is a possible D gene (5 bases). The CDR3 runs to 16 residues. V lost 4 bases, J lost 7 bases, and 19 bases lay in between. From germline, CDR1 is MGHRA and CDR2 YSYEKL. CDR3: CASSRGGARDGEKLFF. CDR3 in DNA: TGCGCCAGCAGCCGGGGAGGGGCTAGGGATGGTGAAAAACTGTTTTTT.

CDR3 sequence (DNA): TGTGCCAGCGCGAACTCTGGGGCCAACGTCCTGACTTTC. It specifies CASANSGANVLTF. The V gene is TRBV25-1, the J gene TRBJ2-6; no definite D call. Trimming left V 8 bases short and J 0 bases short, with 5 bases between. The germline gives CDR1 MGHDK, CDR2 SYGVNS. The CDR3 sequence is 13 residues long.

This chain joins TRBV5-4 and TRBJ2-3, with D possibly TRBD2 on 6 matching bases. This CDR3 comprises 13 residues. The germline V and J ends were trimmed by 10 bases and 1 base, with 13 bases remaining between them. Per germline, CDR1 SGHNT and CDR2 YYREEE (reference sequence). The CDR3 region is CAWGVLRTDTQYF. The CDR3 bases are TGTGCCTGGGGGGTTCTCCGCACAGATACGCAGTATTTT.

The table lists this clone with a count of one. The chain is built from TRBV30 and TRBJ1-5, with TRBD1 matching 9 bases. This CDR3 is built from 14 residues. Germline CDR1 and CDR2: GTSNPN and SVGIG (reference sequence). The junction had 4 bases not matched to a gene; V was cut back by 2 bases and J by 5 bases. The CDR3 coding sequence is TGTGCCTGGAGTATCGGGACAGGGTATCAGCCCCAGCATTTT. This translates into CAWSIGTGYQPQHF.

The gene calls are TRBV27 and TRBJ2-2; TRBD1 matches at 7 bases. CDR1 and CDR2 from the germline V gene are MNHEY and SMNVEV (reference sequence). The CDR3 runs 15 residues. Losses at the gene ends were 5 bases for V and 1 base for J; bases not matched to a gene: 4. The CDR3 sequence is CASSAQGRNTGELFF. CDR3 DNA: TGTGCCAGCAGTGCACAGGGGCGGAACACCGGGGAGCTGTTTTTT.

This chain uses TRBV7-9 with TRBJ1-1; TRBD1 aligns across 7 bases. The CDR3 extends over 14 amino acids. Trimming at V came to 5 bases and at J to 3 bases, leaving 6 bases not matched to a gene. CDR1 is SEHNR and CDR2 is FQNEAQ in the germline V gene (reference sequence). This CDR3 reads CASSPGQTDTEAFF. DNA of the CDR3: TGTGCCAGCAGCCCGGGACAGACTGACACTGAAGCTTTCTTT.

The rearrangement uses TRBV18 and TRBJ1-6, with TRBD1 identical over 10 bases. The CDR3 runs 15 residues. V shed 5 bases, J shed 8 bases, and the junction held 6 bases outside the gene matches. Germline CDR1 KGHSH, CDR2 LQKENI. The CDR3 nucleotides are TGTGCCAGCTCAGACTGGACAGGGGGGGATTCACCCCTCCACTTT. This gives the protein CASSDWTGGDSPLHF.

The gene calls are TRBV2 and TRBJ2-5, with D tentatively TRBD1 (6 bases). The length of the CDR3 is 12 residues. CDR1 and CDR2 from the germline V gene are SNHLY and FYNNEI. Trimming shortened V by 7 bases and J by 5 bases, and 11 bases separated the two germline ends. CDR3 in amino acids: CASKGVSETQYF. The CDR3 nucleotides are TGTGCCAGCAAGGGGGTCTCGGAGACCCAGTACTTC.

The chain has TRBV28 and TRBJ2-7, with D possibly matching TRBD2 (5 bases). This CDR3 spans 13 amino acids. CDR1 is MDHEN and CDR2 is SYDVKM in the germline V gene. V lost 5 bases, J lost 3 bases, and 11 bases lay in between. The CDR3 region has the DNA TGTGCCAGCAGTGGAGACGGGGTCTACGAGCAGTACTTC. Protein product: CASSGDGVYEQYF.

This chain joins TRBV3-1 (or the pseudogene TRBV3-2) and TRBJ1-6; 11 positions match TRBD1. The length of the CDR3 is 15 residues. The V gene's germline CDR1 is LGHDT and CDR2 YNNKEL (reference sequence). V dropped 4 bases and J dropped 7; count of bases not matched to a gene: 3. The CDR3 DNA is TGTGCCAGCAGCCCCCGGGACAGGGGGAATTCACCCCTCCACTTT. It translates to CASSPRDRGNSPLHF.

In DNA form, the CDR3 reads TGTGCCAGCAGTGAAGCGGGGGACACTGACCTATTCTTT. Translating it yields CASSEAGDTDLFF. The chain combines TRBV2 with TRBJ1-1; possible D gene TRBD1, 6 bases. CDR1 and CDR2 from the germline V gene are SNHLY and FYNNEI. The CDR3 is 13 amino acids. V was trimmed by 0 bases and J by 14 bases, leaving 16 bases between them. The full variable domain, in which reference TRBV2 and TRBJ1-1 provide the parts outside the CDR3, is EPEVTQTPSHQVTQMGQEVILRCVPISNHLYFYWYRQILGQKVEFLVSFYNNEISEKSEIFDDQFSVERPDGSNFTLKIRSTKLEDSAMYFCASSEAGDTDLFFGQGTRLTVV.

This chain connects TRBV18 to TRBJ1-6; D possibly corresponds to TRBD1 (6 bases). The ends were cut back, 3 bases at V and 12 bases at J, with 15 bases in the middle. CDR3 length: 14 residues. Looked up from germline, CDR1 is KGHSH and CDR2 is LQKENI. The CDR3 region is CASSPQDRYGPLHF. In nucleotides, the CDR3 is TGTGCCAGCTCACCCCAAGACAGGTATGGACCCCTCCACTTT. The full variable domain, completed using reference TRBV18 and TRBJ1-6, is NAGVMQNPRHLVRRRGQEARLRCSPMKGHSHVYWYRQLPEEGLKFMVYLQKENIIDESGMPKERFSAEFPKEGPSILRIQQVVRGDSAAYFCASSPQDRYGPLHFGNGTRLTVT.

The chain joins TRBV4-3 to TRBJ2-2, with 9 bases fitting TRBD2. J was trimmed by 3 bases and V by 3 bases; bases with no gene match: 8. CDR1 is LGHNA and CDR2 is YSLEER in the germline V gene. The CDR3 consists of 17 residues. CDR3 bases: TGCGCCAGCAGCCAGCTCTGGCGGGGGGGCGACACCGGGGAGCTGTTTTTT. It encodes CASSQLWRGGDTGELFF.

This clone has just one count. This chain connects TRBV30 to TRBJ1-4; D is possibly TRBD1 (5 bases). The CDR3 spans 11 residues. Germline values: CDR1 GTSNPN, CDR2 SVGIG (reference sequence). CDR3 in DNA: TGTGCTTTTGGGGCTCTAGAAAAACTGTTTTTT. Translation: CAFGALEKLFF.

The chain carries TRBV6-2 or TRBV6-3 and TRBJ2-7, with 13 nucleotides matching TRBD2. Trimming cost V 5 bases and J 0 bases; bases outside gene matches: 13. The CDR3 runs to 19 residues. CDR1 and CDR2 from the germline V gene are MNHEY and SVGEGT. DNA of the CDR3: TGTGCCAGCAGTACGCGGACTAGCGGGGGTACCATAATCTCCTACGAGCAGTACTTC. Protein: CASSTRTSGGTIISYEQYF.

This clone has just one count. CDR3 region: CSVTGTGKAYEQYF. DNA for the CDR3: TGCAGCGTTACCGGGACAGGGAAGGCCTACGAGCAGTACTTC. This chain joins TRBV29-1 and TRBJ2-7; 9 bases are shared with TRBD1. The CDR3 runs 14 residues. The germline V gene has CDR1 SQVTM and CDR2 ANQGSEA. The V and J ends lost 5 bases and 2 bases, in that order; junction bases with no gene match: 7.

This chain links TRBV19 with TRBJ1-1; 12 bases are a match to TRBD1. With 5 bases clipped from V and 0 bases from J, the junction kept 4 bases outside the gene matches. Per germline, CDR1 LNHDA and CDR2 SQIVND (reference sequence). The CDR3 spans 16 residues. For the CDR3, the DNA is TGTGCCAGTAGTCTCGGGACAGGGGGCATGAACACTGAAGCTTTCTTT. Translating gives CASSLGTGGMNTEAFF.

The chain recombines TRBV7-2 with TRBJ2-7; 8 nucleotides line up with TRBD2. Germline V gene lookup returns CDR1 SGHTA and CDR2 FQGNSA. This CDR3 is built from 15 residues. Germline trimming cut 2 bases from V and 2 bases from J; bases unmatched to any gene: 5. The CDR3 DNA reads as TGTGCCAGCAGCTTACGCGGGGGGCCCGCCTACGAGCAGTACTTC. Protein: CASSLRGGPAYEQYF.

The CDR3 protein is CASSQEGRETDTQYF. As DNA, the CDR3 is TGCGCCAGCAGCCAAGAGGGCAGGGAAACAGATACGCAGTATTTT. This chain links TRBV4-1 with TRBJ2-3; maybe TRBD1 (5 bases). Germline-derived CDR1 and CDR2 are MGHRA and YSYEKL. The CDR3 sequence is 15 residues long. V shed 0 bases and J shed 3 bases, with 10 bases lying between them.

The chain combines TRBV4-2 with TRBJ2-2, with 8 bases aligning to TRBD1. Looked up from germline, CDR1 is LGHNA and CDR2 is YNFKEQ. V was pared by 0 bases and J by 1 base, with 7 bases of the junction left unmatched. This CDR3 region has 18 residues. The CDR3 DNA is TGTGCCAGCAGCCAAGACCCCCCCGGGACAGGGAACACCGGGGAGCTGTTTTTT. Amino acids: CASSQDPPGTGNTGELFF.

V and J are TRBV4-2 and TRBJ1-1; no firm D call. CDR3 length equals 14 residues. V lost 1 base, J lost 4 bases, and 10 bases lay in between. Germline-derived CDR1 and CDR2 are LGHNA and YNFKEQ. The CDR3 here is CASSQGGGLTEAFF. The CDR3 region has the DNA TGTGCCAGCAGCCAAGGTGGAGGGCTCACTGAAGCTTTCTTT.